This T cell receptor (beta chain) was recovered during a study of blood T cell repertoires in COVID-19. The wider study: COVID-19 samples from acute and convalescent phases originated in the United States, Italy and Spain. T cells, B-cell-depleted T cells, or PBMCs supplied cDNA or gDNA.

In the authors' methods: Amplified reference gene primers provided the basis for estimating nucleated cell counts. Assay used: immunoSEQ multiplex PCR; TCRdb lists only in-frame clones, some missing. V and J calls and clone size are given by that table; D and trimming were obtained from the DNA. The sample shows 200,000 to 300,000 clones, 70% to 90% of them seen only once. The CDR3 contains 16 residues. Germline CDR1 LGHNA, CDR2 YNFKEQ. J gave up 6 bases and V 4 bases, and 9 bases lay outside the gene matches. The J gene is TRBJ2-3, the V gene TRBV4-2; 11 bases line up with TRBD2. The sequence was collected from a woman aged 25 to 39 who had recovered from COVID-19. The sequenced material came from peripheral blood. CDR3 sequence: CASSPGLAAGPDTQYF. DNA for the CDR3: TGTGCCAGCAGCCCGGGACTAGCGGCCGGCCCCGATACGCAGTATTTT.